The following is a TCR beta chain sequence with its context. A read error is possible here, since a much larger clone lies one base away. Germline assignment: CDR1 SGHDT and CDR2 YYEEEE. Deletions cut 3 bases from V and 6 bases from J, with 10 bases between. This CDR3 region has 13 residues. This entry belongs to a study of T cells after yellow fever vaccination. TCRdb used MiXCR to reprocess the 5' RACE reads, holding one entry per CDR3 protein. This table has 140,000 to 150,000 distinct CDR3 sequences, less than 8.5% appearing once. The input for sequencing was CD4+ T cells sorted from PBMCs, taken 10 days after the yellow fever booster vaccination. The chain carries TRBV5-6 and TRBJ2-1, with D maybe TRBD1 (6 bases). The receptor was derived from a young man who received the YFV17D yellow fever vaccine. CDR3 sequence reads: CASSWDTANEQFF. CDR3 bases: TGTGCCAGCAGCTGGGACACGGCCAATGAGCAGTTCTTC.